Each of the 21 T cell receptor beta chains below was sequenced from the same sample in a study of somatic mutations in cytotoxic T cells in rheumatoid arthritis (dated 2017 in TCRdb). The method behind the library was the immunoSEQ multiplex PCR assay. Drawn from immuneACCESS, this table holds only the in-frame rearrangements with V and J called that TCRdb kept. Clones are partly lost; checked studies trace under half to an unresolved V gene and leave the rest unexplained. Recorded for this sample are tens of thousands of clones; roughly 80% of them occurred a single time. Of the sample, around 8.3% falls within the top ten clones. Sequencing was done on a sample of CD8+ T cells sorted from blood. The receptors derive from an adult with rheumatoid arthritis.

The CDR3 region is CASSQVETSETYEQYF. The CDR3 DNA sequence: TGCGCCAGCAGCCAAGTCGAGACTAGCGAAACCTACGAGCAGTACTTC. The chain employs TRBV4-1 and TRBJ2-7, with 8 bases that match TRBD2. Germline V gene data show CDR1 as MGHRA and CDR2 as YSYEKL. V lost 1 base, J lost 2 bases, and 7 bases stayed unmatched. The CDR3 spans 16 residues.

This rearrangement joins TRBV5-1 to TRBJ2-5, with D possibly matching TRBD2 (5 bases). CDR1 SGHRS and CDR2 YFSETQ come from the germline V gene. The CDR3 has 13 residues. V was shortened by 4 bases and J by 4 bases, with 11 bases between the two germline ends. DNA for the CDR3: TGCGCCAGCAGCCGCCGGGCGGGAGAGACCCAGTACTTC. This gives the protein CASSRRAGETQYF.

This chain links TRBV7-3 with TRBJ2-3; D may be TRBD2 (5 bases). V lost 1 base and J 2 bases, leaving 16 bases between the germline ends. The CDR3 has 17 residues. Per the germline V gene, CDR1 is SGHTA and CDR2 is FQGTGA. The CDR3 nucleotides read TGTGCCAGCAGCTTAAAGGGCGGGCGGACCGACACAGATACGCAGTATTTT. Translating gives CASSLKGGRTDTDTQYF.

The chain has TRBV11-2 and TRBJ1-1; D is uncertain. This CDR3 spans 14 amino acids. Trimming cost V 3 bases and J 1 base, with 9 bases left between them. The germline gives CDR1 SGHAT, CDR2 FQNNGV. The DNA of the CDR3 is TGTGCCAGCAGCTTGGGCAGAGGGAACACTGAAGCTTTCTTT. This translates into CASSLGRGNTEAFF.

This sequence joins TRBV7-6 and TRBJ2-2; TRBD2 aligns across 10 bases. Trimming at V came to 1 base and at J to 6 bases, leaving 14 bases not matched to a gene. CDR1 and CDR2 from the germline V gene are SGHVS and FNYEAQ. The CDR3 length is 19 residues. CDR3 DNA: TGTGCCAGCAGCTTAGTACCACGACCTAGCGGGAGTTCGGCCGGGGAGCTGTTTTTT. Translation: CASSLVPRPSGSSAGELFF.

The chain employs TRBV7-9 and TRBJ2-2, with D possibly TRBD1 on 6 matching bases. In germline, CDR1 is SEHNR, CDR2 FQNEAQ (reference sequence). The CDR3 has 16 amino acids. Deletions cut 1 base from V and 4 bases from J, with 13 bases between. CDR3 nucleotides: TGTGCCAGCAGCTTAGTTAAGCAGGGGCGCACCGGGGAGCTGTTTTTT. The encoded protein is CASSLVKQGRTGELFF. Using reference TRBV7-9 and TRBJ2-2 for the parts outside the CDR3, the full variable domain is DTGVSQNPRHKITKRGQNVTFRCDPISEHNRLYWYRQTLGQGPEFLTYFQNEAQLEKSRLLSDRFSAERPKGSFSTLEIQRTEQGDSAMYLCASSLVKQGRTGELFFGEGSRLTVL.

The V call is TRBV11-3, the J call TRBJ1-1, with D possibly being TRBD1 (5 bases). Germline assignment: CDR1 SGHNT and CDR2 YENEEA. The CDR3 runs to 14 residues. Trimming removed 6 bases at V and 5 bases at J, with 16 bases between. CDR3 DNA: TGTGCCAGCAGTCCCACGGCGGGGGGAACTGAAGCTTTCTTT. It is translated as CASSPTAGGTEAFF.

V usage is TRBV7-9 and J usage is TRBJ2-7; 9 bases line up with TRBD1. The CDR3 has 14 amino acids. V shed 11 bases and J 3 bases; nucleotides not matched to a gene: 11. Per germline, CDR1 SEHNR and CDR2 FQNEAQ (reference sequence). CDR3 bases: TGTGCCGTACGTCATCTGACAGGGGGCTACGAGCAGTACTTC. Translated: CAVRHLTGGYEQYF.

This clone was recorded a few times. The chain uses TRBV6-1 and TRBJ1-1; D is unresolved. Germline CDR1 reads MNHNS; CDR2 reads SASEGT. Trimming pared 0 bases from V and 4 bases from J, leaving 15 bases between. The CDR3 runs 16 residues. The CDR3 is CASSEALGSGSTEAFF. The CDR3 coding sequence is TGTGCCAGCAGTGAAGCGCTTGGGTCGGGGAGCACTGAAGCTTTCTTT.

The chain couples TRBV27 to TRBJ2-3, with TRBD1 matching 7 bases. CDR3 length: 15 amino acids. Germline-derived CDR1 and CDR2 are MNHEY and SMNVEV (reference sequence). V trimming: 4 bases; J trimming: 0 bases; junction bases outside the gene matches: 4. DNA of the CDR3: TGTGCCAGCAGTTCAGGGGGTGGGAGCACAGATACGCAGTATTTT. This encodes CASSSGGGSTDTQYF.

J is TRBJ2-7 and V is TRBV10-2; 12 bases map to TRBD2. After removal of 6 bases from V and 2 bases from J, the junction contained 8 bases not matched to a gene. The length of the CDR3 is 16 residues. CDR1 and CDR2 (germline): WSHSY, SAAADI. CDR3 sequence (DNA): TGCGCCAGCAGACGGACTAGCGGGAACGGCGCCTACGAGCAGTACTTC. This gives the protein CASRRTSGNGAYEQYF.

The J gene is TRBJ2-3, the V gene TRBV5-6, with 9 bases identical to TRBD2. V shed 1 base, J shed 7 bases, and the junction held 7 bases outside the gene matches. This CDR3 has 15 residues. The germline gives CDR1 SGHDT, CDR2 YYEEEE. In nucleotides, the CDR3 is TGTGCCAGCAGCTTGTTCGCTAGCGGGAATTATACGCAGTATTTT. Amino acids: CASSLFASGNYTQYF.

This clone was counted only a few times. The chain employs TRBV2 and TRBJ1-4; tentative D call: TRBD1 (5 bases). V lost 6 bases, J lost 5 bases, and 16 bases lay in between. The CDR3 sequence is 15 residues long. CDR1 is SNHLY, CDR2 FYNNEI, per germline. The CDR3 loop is CASSFMGRMNEKLFF. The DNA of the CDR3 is TGTGCCAGCAGCTTCATGGGGCGCATGAATGAAAAACTGTTTTTT.

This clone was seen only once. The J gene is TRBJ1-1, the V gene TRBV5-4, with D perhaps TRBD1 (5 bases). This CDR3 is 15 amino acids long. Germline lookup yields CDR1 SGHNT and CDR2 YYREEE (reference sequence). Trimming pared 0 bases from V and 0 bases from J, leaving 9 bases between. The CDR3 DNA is TGTGCCAGCAGCTTGGCCGGGGGTGTGAACACTGAAGCTTTCTTT. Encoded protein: CASSLAGGVNTEAFF.

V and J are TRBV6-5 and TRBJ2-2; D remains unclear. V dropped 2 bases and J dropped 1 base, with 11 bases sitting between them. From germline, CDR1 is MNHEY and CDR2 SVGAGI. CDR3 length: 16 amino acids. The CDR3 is CASSYVMERNTGELFF. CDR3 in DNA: TGTGCCAGCAGTTACGTCATGGAGAGGAACACCGGGGAGCTGTTTTTT.

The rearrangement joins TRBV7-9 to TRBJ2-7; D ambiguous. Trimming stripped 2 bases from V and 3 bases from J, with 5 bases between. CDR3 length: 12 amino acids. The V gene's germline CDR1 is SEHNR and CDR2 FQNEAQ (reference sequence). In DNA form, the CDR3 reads TGTGCCAGCAGCTTATCGGTCTACGAGCAGTACTTC. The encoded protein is CASSLSVYEQYF.

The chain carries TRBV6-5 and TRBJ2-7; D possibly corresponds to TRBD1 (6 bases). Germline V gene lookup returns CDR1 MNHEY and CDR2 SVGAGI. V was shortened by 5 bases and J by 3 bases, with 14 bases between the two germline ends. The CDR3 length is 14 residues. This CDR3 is CASSPEQGLYEQYF. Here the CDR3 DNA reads TGTGCCAGCAGTCCCGAACAGGGTCTCTACGAGCAGTACTTC.

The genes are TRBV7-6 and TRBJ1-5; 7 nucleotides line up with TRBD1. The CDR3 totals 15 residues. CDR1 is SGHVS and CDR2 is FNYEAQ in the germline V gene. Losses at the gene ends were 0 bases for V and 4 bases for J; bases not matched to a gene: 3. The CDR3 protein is CASSLAAGGNQPQHF. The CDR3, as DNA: TGTGCCAGCAGCTTAGCGGCAGGGGGGAATCAGCCCCAGCATTTT.

The CDR3: CATRGLSSYEQYF. The CDR3 DNA reads as TGTGCCACCCGGGGACTCAGCTCCTACGAGCAGTACTTC. The chain couples TRBV10-3 to TRBJ2-7; maybe TRBD2 (6 bases). The CDR3 is 13 amino acids. Trimming left V 10 bases short and J 0 bases short, with 13 bases between. Germline V gene data show CDR1 as ENHRY and CDR2 as SYGVKD.

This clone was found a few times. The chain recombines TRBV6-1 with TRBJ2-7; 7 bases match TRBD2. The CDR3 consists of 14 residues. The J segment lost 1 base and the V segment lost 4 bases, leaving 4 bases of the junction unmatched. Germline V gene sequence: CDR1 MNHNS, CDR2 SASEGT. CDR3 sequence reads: CASSVGGESYEQYF. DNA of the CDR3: TGTGCCAGCAGTGTGGGGGGGGAGTCCTACGAGCAGTACTTC.

The CDR3 protein is CASSLDWASGRALSYEQYF. DNA for the CDR3: TGTGCCAGCAGCTTAGATTGGGCTAGCGGGAGGGCTCTCTCCTACGAGCAGTACTTC. The V and J genes are TRBV11-2 and TRBJ2-7; 12 nucleotides match TRBD2. Per germline, CDR1 SGHAT and CDR2 FQNNGV. The CDR3 runs 19 residues. Germline trimming cut 0 bases from V and 0 bases from J; bases unmatched to any gene: 9.